This TCR beta chain was captured by sequencing in a study of identical twins. Study-wide points: Out-of-frame alpha sequences shared by twins showed excess low generation probability.

TCRdb processed the 5' RACE reads anew with MiXCR; each CDR3 protein has one entry. The sample has 300,000 to 400,000 distinct CDR3 sequences, roughly an eighth seen once. Concerning this clonotype itself: Its antigen is as yet unknown.

These data were likewise used in another study, on yellow fever vaccine responses in identical twins.

Material for sequencing was CD8+ T cells sorted from blood. The sequence derives from a woman in her late teens or twenties in good health.

Here the CDR3 DNA reads TGCAGTGCTGGATACCGGGACAGGGGGCAGGGGTATGGCTACACCTTC. As protein: CSAGYRDRGQGYGYTF. The chain uses TRBV20-1 and TRBJ1-2; 12 positions match TRBD1. Germline V gene sequence: CDR1 DFQATT, CDR2 SNEGSKA (reference sequence). The J segment lost 5 bases and the V segment lost 5 bases, leaving 12 bases of the junction unmatched. This CDR3 has 16 amino acids.